This TCR beta chain was found in a study of CD8+CD57+ T cells in acquired aplastic anemia. The sample holds many counts of this clonotype. Genomic DNA acted as the template from which TCR beta VDJ combination and CDR3 sequence profiling were carried out. TCRdb re-analysed the reads in MiXCR, keeping a single row per CDR3 protein. Of 150,000 to 200,000 distinct CDR3 sequences listed, 40% to 50% were seen once; the top ten hold approximately 9.7%. Previously, flow cytometry had revealed CD8+CD57+ cell expansion in the patients chosen for sequencing. The CDR3 contains 13 residues. Trimming took off 7 bases at V and 7 bases at J, with 16 bases between the two ends.

The receptor comes from a human donor with aplastic anemia. The sample comprised sorted CD4+, CD8+, or CD8+CD57+ T cells (not recorded which) from PBMCs. The chain employs TRBV12-3 or TRBV12-4 and TRBJ1-2; D is undetermined. DNA of the CDR3: TGTGCCAGCACCCGCTCCGGGTATCGTGGCTACACCTTC. Translated, it gives CASTRSGYRGYTF.